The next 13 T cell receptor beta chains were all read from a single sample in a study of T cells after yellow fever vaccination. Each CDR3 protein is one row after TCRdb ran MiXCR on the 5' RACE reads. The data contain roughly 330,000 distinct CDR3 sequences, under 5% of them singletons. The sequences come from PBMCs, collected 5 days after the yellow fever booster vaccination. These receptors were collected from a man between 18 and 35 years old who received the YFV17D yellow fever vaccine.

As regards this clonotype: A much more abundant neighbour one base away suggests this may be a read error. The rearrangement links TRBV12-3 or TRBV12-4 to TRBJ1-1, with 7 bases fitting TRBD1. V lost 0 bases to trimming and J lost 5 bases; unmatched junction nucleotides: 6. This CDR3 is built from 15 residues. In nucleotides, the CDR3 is TGTGCCAGCAGTTTAGCGGGGACAGCTGTAACTGAAGCTTTCTTT. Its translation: CASSLAGTAVTEAFF.

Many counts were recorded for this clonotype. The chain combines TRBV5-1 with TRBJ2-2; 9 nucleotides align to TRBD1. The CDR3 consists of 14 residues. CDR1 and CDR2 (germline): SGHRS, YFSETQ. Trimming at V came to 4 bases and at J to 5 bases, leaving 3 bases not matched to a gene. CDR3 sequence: CASSVGQGTGELFF. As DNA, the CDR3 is TGCGCCAGCAGCGTAGGACAGGGGACCGGGGAGCTGTTTTTT.

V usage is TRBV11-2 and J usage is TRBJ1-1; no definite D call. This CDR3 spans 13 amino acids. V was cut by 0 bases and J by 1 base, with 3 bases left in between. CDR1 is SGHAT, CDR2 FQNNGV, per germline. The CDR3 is CASSLESNTEAFF. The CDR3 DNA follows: TGTGCCAGCAGCTTAGAATCGAACACTGAAGCTTTCTTT.

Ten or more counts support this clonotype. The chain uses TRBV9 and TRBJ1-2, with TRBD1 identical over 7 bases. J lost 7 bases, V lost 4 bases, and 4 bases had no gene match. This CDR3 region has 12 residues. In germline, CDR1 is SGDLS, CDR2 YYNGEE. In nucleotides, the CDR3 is TGTGCCAGCAGCAACTACAGGGGTGGCTACACCTTC. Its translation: CASSNYRGGYTF.

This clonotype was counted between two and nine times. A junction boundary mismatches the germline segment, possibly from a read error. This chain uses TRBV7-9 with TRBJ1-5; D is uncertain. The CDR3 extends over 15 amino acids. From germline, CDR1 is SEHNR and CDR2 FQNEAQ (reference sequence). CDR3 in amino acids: CASSLGYSSDQPQHF. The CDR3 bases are TGTGCCAGCAGTTTAGGGTACAGCTCGGATCAGCCCCAGCATTTT.

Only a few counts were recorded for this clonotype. The CDR3: CASSLVVGAGDTQYF. In DNA, the CDR3 is TGTGCCAGCAGCTTAGTTGTCGGGGCGGGGGATACGCAGTATTTT. The chain has TRBV7-2 and TRBJ2-3; TRBD2 might be the D (6 bases). Trimming left V 1 base short and J 6 bases short, with 14 bases between. Germline loops: CDR1 SGHTA, CDR2 FQGNSA. This CDR3 contains 15 residues.

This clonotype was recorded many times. The CDR3 sequence is CASSQSGYRETQYF. The CDR3 DNA is TGCGCCAGCAGCCAATCAGGGTACAGAGAGACCCAGTACTTC. This chain uses TRBV4-3 with TRBJ2-5, with D maybe TRBD1 (5 bases). The CDR3 runs 14 residues. Trimming removed 2 bases from V and 4 bases from J, with 11 bases in between. Germline V CDR1 and CDR2: LGHNA, YSLEER.

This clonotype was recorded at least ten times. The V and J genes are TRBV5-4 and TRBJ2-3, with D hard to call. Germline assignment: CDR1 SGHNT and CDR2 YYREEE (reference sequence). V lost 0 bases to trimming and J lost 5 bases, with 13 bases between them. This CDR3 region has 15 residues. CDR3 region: CASSLAMRWGDTQYF. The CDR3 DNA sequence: TGTGCCAGCAGCTTGGCCATGAGGTGGGGAGATACGCAGTATTTT.

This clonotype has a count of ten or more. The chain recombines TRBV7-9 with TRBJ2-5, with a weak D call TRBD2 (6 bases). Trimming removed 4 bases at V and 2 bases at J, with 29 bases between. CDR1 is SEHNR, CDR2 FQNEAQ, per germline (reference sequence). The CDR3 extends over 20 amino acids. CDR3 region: CASSSLFGLDPTTRQETQYF. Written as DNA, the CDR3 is TGTGCCAGCAGCTCCCTATTCGGTCTAGACCCAACGACTAGACAAGAGACCCAGTACTTC.

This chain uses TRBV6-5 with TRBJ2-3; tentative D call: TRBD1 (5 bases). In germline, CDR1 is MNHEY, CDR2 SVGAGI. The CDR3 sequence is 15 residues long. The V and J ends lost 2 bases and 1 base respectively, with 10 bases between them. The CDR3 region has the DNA TGTGCCAGCAGTTACGGTCAGGGTCGCACAGATACGCAGTATTTT. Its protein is CASSYGQGRTDTQYF.

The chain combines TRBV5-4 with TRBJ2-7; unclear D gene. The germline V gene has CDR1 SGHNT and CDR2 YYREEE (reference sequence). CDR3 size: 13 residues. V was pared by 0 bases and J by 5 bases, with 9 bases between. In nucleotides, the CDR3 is TGTGCCAGCAGCTTGGGTGGGCGCGACGAGCAGTACTTC. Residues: CASSLGGRDEQYF.

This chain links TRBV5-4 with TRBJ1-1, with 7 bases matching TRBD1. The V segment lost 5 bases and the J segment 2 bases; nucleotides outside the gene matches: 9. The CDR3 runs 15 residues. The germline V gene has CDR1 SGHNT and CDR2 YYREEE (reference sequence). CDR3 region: CASSPLGQFNTEAFF. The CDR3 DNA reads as TGTGCCAGCAGTCCGCTGGGACAGTTCAACACTGAAGCTTTCTTT.

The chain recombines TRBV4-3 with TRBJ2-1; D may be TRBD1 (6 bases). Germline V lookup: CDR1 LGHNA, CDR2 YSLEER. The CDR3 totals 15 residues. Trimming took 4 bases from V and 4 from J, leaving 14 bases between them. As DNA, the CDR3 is TGCGCCAGCAGCCCCACAGGGAGATCGTACAATGAGCAGTTCTTC. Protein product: CASSPTGRSYNEQFF.